The present T cell receptor beta chain was sequenced within a study of blood T cell repertoires in COVID-19. Clones were sequenced by immunoSEQ multiplex PCR, and TCRdb holds only the in-frame ones, with some missing. The sample consists of tens of thousands of clones, 84% of them appearing once. Source material: peripheral blood. This TCR was sampled from a man aged 35-49 years with acute or convalescent COVID-19.

CDR3 protein: CASSPRQGAGQPQHF. In DNA, the CDR3 is TGTGCCAGCTCACCAAGGCAGGGGGCCGGTCAGCCCCAGCATTTT. This chain joins TRBV18 and TRBJ1-5; 8 bases agree with TRBD1. The CDR3 has 15 residues. The J segment lost 6 bases and the V segment lost 2 bases, leaving 6 bases of the junction unmatched. Per the germline V gene, CDR1 is KGHSH and CDR2 is LQKENI.